This T cell receptor (beta chain) was identified in a study of tumor and adjacent non-tumor tissue in lung cancer. Study-wide background: The cohort had around eleven adenocarcinoma, a couple of squamous cell and 1 small cell patients. Some 4.2 million productive TCRbeta reads were obtained per sample on average. Broader study findings: Compared with tumor, normal lung showed significantly lower TCR diversity. Top 100 clones took a larger repertoire share in normal lung.

This CDR3 is 15 amino acids long. Germline V CDR1 and CDR2: MNHEY, SVGAGI. RNA was extracted from bulk tissue without any cell sorting. Concerning this clonotype: The antigen remains undetermined. The junction does not match germline at one end; this may be a read error.

TCRbeta libraries were built with three rounds of nested PCR, modified from ARM-PCR. TCRdb re-analysed the multiplex PCR reads in MiXCR, keeping a single row per CDR3 protein. The table records tens of thousands of distinct CDR3 sequences, 55% to 70% of them present only once. The origin of this receptor is a man aged 50-60 years with non-small cell lung cancer. J is TRBJ1-1 and V is TRBV6-5; weak D call: TRBD1 (5 bases). The sequencing sample was made of lung tumor tissue. CDR3 loop: CASRLSSGGNTEAFF. CDR3 DNA sequence: TGCGCCAGCAGGCTATCTAGCGGGGGGAACACTGAGGCTTTCTTT.